This T cell receptor beta chain was identified in a study of blood T cells in healthy people across ages (dated by TCRdb to about 2015). A note on the overall study: In model experiments, template switching captured roughly one uniquely barcoded TCR beta cDNA molecule for every two T cells. For two donors (one aged 18 to 29 and one aged 80 or older), the study analyzed two additional independent replicas of 1 million unique cDNA reads from the same blood draw. Using deep sequencing normalized with unique cDNA molecular identifiers, the study measured how TCR beta repertoire diversity changes with age. To avoid experimental bias, donors of different ages were distributed randomly across sequencing lanes. The donors were divided into four age groups: young (average around 15 years), middle-aged (approximately 39), aged (roughly 66) and long-lived (roughly 86). Points the paper makes about the study in general: The CMV infection status of donors was not known, potentially confounding age-related changes in expanded clonotypes. Bulk unsorted PBMC profiling prevented conclusive comparison of naive and antigen-experienced compartments. The long-lived group showed more naive CD4+ T cells, fewer expanded clones and increased TCR diversity than the aged group, suggesting age selection. Observed TCR beta diversity per million T cells fell roughly linearly with age, and a significant reduction was already apparent by age roughly 40. The percentage of naive T cells measured by flow cytometry correlated strongly with observed TCR beta diversity. Estimates of total diversity from one million sequenced T cells were regarded as lower bounds and underestimates.

Notes on this clonotype: Its antigen is currently not known. One base away lies a much larger clone, so this may be a sequencing read error.

From the cysteine through the phenylalanine, the CDR3 covers 14 amino acids. The entry retains the CDR3 DNA only, 42 bases that are in frame from base 1. CDR1 SGHTA and CDR2 FQGTGA are derived from the germline V gene. The donors were roughly 39 Caucasian individuals from Russia, aged roughly 6 to 100 years, who were systemically healthy. Each donor gave 8.5 to 10 milliliters of peripheral blood, collected into EDTA-treated Vacutainer tubes. Ficoll-Paque density-gradient centrifugation was used to isolate PBMCs, with at least 6.5 million obtained per sample. Total RNA, at least 5.5 micrograms per sample, was extracted from PBMCs with Trizol reagent. For every donor, flow cytometry on a PBMC aliquot measured the percentage of naive CD45RAhigh/CD27high T cells. The receptor library was made with 5' RACE. The instrument given in TCRdb is Illumina HiSeq 2500. A second PCR of roughly 6 to 11 cycles was run with a J-beta primer mix and a sample-barcoded 5' primer. Each TCR beta cDNA molecule received a unique molecular identifier from a template-switch 5' adaptor carrying 12 random nucleotides. At least 3 million CDR3-containing paired-end reads were obtained from each sample. All of the RNA was converted into first-strand cDNA using the Mint cDNA synthesis kit, with a TRBC-specific oligonucleotide serving as the primer. Following uracil-DNA glycosylase treatment, a first 18-cycle PCR with universal primers M1SS and BC2_uni_R was performed on all cDNA. From the authors' description of their analysis: Each sample was normalized by randomly selecting 1 million high-quality reads, each carrying a distinct molecular identifier. Instead of being binned into consensus sequences, reads with shared molecular identifiers were discarded. MiTCR, run with a Q25 quality threshold and the strictest error-elimination algorithm, handled CDR3 identification, clonotype clustering and error correction. Lower-bound total TCR beta diversity was estimated with a nonparametric unseen species model using Euler transformation. In TCRdb, the public reads were trimmed at Q25 with fastp and aligned with MiXCR, with productive beta chains retained. Entries are consolidated by CDR3 protein sequence, retaining the most common genes and DNA. V and J calls and clone size were set by TCRdb, not the authors. The sample contains about a million distinct CDR3 sequences, about 53% of them found a single time. The ten largest clones add up to 20% to 25% of the sample.

The specimen was blood. This clonotype was obtained from a woman in her sixties in good health. This receptor chain uses TRBV7-3 and TRBJ2-1, with an unclear D gene assignment. The bases read TGTACCAGCAGCTTAACGCTCGGAAACAATGAGCAGTTCTTC. Translation gives CTSSLTLGNNEQFF.